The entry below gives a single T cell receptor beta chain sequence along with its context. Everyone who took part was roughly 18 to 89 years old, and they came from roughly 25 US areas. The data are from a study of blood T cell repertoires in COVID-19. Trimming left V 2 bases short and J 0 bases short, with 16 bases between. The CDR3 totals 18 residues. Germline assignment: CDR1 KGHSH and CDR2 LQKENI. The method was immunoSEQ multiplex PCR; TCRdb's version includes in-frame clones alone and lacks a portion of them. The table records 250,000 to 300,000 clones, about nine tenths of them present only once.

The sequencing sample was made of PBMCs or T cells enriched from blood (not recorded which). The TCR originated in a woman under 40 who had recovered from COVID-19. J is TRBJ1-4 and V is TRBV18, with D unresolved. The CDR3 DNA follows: TGTGCCAGCTCACCAGGAGAGATAAGACTTGCAACTAATGAAAAACTGTTTTTT. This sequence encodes CASSPGEIRLATNEKLFF.